Below are 21 T cell receptor beta chains sequenced from a single sample in a study of cytomegalovirus exposure and HLA in healthy donors. PCR used 60 Vbeta primers and 13 Jbeta primers. Sequencing was performed with immunoSEQ multiplex PCR; in TCRdb, only in-frame clones are kept and a portion is missing. The sample has some 120,000 clones; roughly 17% are singletons. The sequencing input was PBMCs. These receptor sequences come from a female donor in good health and CMV-seropositive.

The rearrangement joins TRBV28 to TRBJ1-1; 7 nucleotides agree with TRBD1. V lost 4 bases, J lost 2 bases, and 4 bases stayed unmatched. The germline V gene encodes CDR1 MDHEN and CDR2 SYDVKM. This CDR3 is built from 14 residues. CDR3 bases: TGTGCCAGCAGTTCGACAGGGTCTAACACTGAAGCTTTCTTT. This sequence encodes CASSSTGSNTEAFF.

This clone was seen only a few times. This chain connects TRBV5-1 to TRBJ2-3; weak D call: TRBD2 (5 bases). V shed 6 bases and J shed 4 bases, with 15 bases lying between them. The CDR3 sequence is 14 residues long. Germline CDR1 reads SGHRS; CDR2 reads YFSETQ. As DNA, the CDR3 is TGCGCCAGCACCTTTTCGGGGATCGCAGATACGCAGTATTTT. This translates into CASTFSGIADTQYF.

V usage is TRBV9 and J usage is TRBJ2-1; 12 bases line up with TRBD2. Germline V CDR1 and CDR2: SGDLS, YYNGEE. The V segment lost 3 bases and the J segment 12 bases; nucleotides outside the gene matches: 10. The CDR3 has 15 amino acids. The CDR3 DNA is TGTGCCAGCAGCGCCCGGCTAGCGGGGGGGGCAGGGCAGTTCTTC. As protein: CASSARLAGGAGQFF.

The CDR3 is CASSYGSGERDEQYF. In DNA, the CDR3 is TGTGCCAGCAGTTACGGGTCGGGGGAGCGGGACGAGCAGTACTTC. The chain joins TRBV6-5 to TRBJ2-7; D is perhaps TRBD2 (6 bases). Deletions cut 2 bases from V and 5 bases from J, with 16 bases between. CDR1 MNHEY and CDR2 SVGAGI come from the germline V gene. The length of the CDR3 is 15 residues.

The rearrangement links TRBV4-3 to TRBJ2-5, with a weak D call TRBD1 (5 bases). The CDR3 spans 12 residues. Trimming pared 1 base from V and 7 bases from J, leaving 7 bases between. CDR1 is LGHNA, CDR2 YSLEER, per germline. Here the CDR3 reads CASSQGGTTQYF. As DNA, the CDR3 is TGCGCCAGCAGCCAAGGGGGCACGACCCAGTACTTC.

This clone showed up just a few times. This chain links TRBV12-5 with TRBJ1-1; TRBD1 aligns across 9 bases. The V and J ends lost 1 base and 11 bases, in that order; junction bases with no gene match: 5. CDR1 is LGHNT and CDR2 is FRNRAP in the germline V gene. The CDR3 runs 13 residues. The CDR3 DNA reads TGTGCTAGTGGTTTGGGCGTACAGGGGGCGGCTTTCTTT. Its translation: CASGLGVQGAAFF.

This clone was seen a handful of times. The chain employs TRBV28 and TRBJ1-2; tentatively, D is TRBD1 (5 bases). The CDR3 covers 12 residues. Deletions cut 5 bases from V and 3 bases from J, with 7 bases between. The germline CDR1 and CDR2 sequences are MDHEN and SYDVKM. CDR3 loop: CASSRTHYGYTF. CDR3 DNA: TGTGCCAGCAGTCGGACACACTATGGCTACACCTTC.

In this sample, this clone turned up a few times. The chain couples TRBV27 to TRBJ1-1; D is possibly TRBD1 (6 bases). This CDR3 is built from 16 residues. The germline CDR1 and CDR2 sequences are MNHEY and SMNVEV (reference sequence). V was pared by 1 base and J by 8 bases, with 20 bases between. The DNA for the CDR3 is TGTGCCAGCAGTTTATTGCGGGGGGGGGCGCATCCCGAAGCTTTCTTT. This translates into CASSLLRGGAHPEAFF.

The chain links TRBV28 to TRBJ2-7, with D perhaps TRBD2 (6 bases). This CDR3 spans 13 amino acids. CDR1 MDHEN and CDR2 SYDVKM come from the germline V gene. Trimming removed 5 bases from V and 4 bases from J, with 12 bases in between. The CDR3 reads CASSLRGVYEQYF. In nucleotides, the CDR3 is TGTGCCAGCAGTCTCCGCGGGGTTTACGAGCAGTACTTC.

The table lists this clone with a few counts. CDR3 nucleotide sequence: TGTGCCAGCAGCTTAGGGATCGTCGGGACTAGCGGGAGCTACGAGCAGTACTTC. Translation: CASSLGIVGTSGSYEQYF. V usage is TRBV7-2 and J usage is TRBJ2-7; 14 nucleotides line up with TRBD2. The CDR3 has 18 residues. Germline V lookup: CDR1 SGHTA, CDR2 FQGNSA. V lost 1 base, J lost 3 bases, and 8 bases stayed unmatched.

V is TRBV7-2 and J is TRBJ2-5; tentative D call: TRBD1 (6 bases). Germline V lookup: CDR1 SGHTA, CDR2 FQGNSA. CDR3 length equals 15 residues. Trimming pared 4 bases from V and 4 bases from J, leaving 16 bases between. The CDR3 coding sequence is TGTGCCAGCAGCTCCCACGCAGGGGCGGGAGAGACCCAGTACTTC. Translated: CASSSHAGAGETQYF.

J is TRBJ1-1 and V is TRBV16, with 7 bases aligning to TRBD1. The CDR3 has 15 amino acids. The J segment lost 1 base and the V segment lost 3 bases, leaving 5 bases of the junction unmatched. Germline V lookup: CDR1 KGHSY, CDR2 FQNENV. The CDR3 protein is CASSHYRGENTEAFF. The CDR3 DNA follows: TGTGCCAGCAGCCATTACAGGGGAGAGAACACTGAAGCTTTCTTT.

This clone turned up a few times. The chain recombines TRBV2 with TRBJ1-1; 7 bases align to TRBD1. Germline V gene data show CDR1 as SNHLY and CDR2 as FYNNEI. Unmatched junction bases numbered 5, after V lost 6 bases and J lost 4 bases. The CDR3 is 13 amino acids. The CDR3 DNA is TGTGCCAGCAGACGGGACAGCCCCACTGAAGCTTTCTTT. Amino acids: CASRRDSPTEAFF.

The rearrangement links TRBV11-2 to TRBJ1-3; no definite D call. The germline gives CDR1 SGHAT, CDR2 FQNNGV. The CDR3 sequence is 14 residues long. Deletions cut 3 bases from V and 4 bases from J, with 10 bases between. CDR3 coding DNA: TGTGCCAGCAGCTTGACGGGCGGGGGAAACACCATATATTTT. It translates to CASSLTGGGNTIYF.

The chain employs TRBV7-8 and TRBJ2-1; tentatively, D is TRBD1 (6 bases). From germline, CDR1 is SGHVS and CDR2 FQNEAQ. V lost 0 bases, J lost 12 bases, and 12 bases lay in between. The CDR3 consists of 13 residues. The CDR3 DNA follows: TGTGCCAGCAGCTTAGCGGTTGAGGGGGTGCAGTTCTTC. It yields the protein CASSLAVEGVQFF.

This clone was picked up a small number of times. The chain couples TRBV6-5 to TRBJ1-3; 8 bases are shared with TRBD1. The germline V gene has CDR1 MNHEY and CDR2 SVGAGI. This CDR3 has 15 amino acids. The ends lost 4 bases at V and 4 bases at J; junction bases unmatched: 6. The CDR3 sequence: CASSFNRGSGNTIYF. For the CDR3, the DNA is TGTGCCAGCAGTTTCAACAGGGGGTCCGGAAACACCATATATTTT.

V gene TRBV27 combines with J gene TRBJ1-1; 7 bases are a match to TRBD1. CDR1 and CDR2 (germline): MNHEY, SMNVEV (reference sequence). With V trimmed by 1 base and J by 6 bases, 5 bases remained unmatched. The CDR3 totals 14 residues. The CDR3 DNA reads as TGTGCCAGCAGTTTATTGCCGGACAGGCCTGAAGCTTTCTTT. This gives the protein CASSLLPDRPEAFF.

This clone was detected a few times. The chain combines TRBV5-4 with TRBJ1-2; 7 bases line up with TRBD1. Germline V lookup: CDR1 SGHNT, CDR2 YYREEE (reference sequence). Trimming cost V 4 bases and J 0 bases; bases outside gene matches: 18. The CDR3 sequence is 19 residues long. The chain's CDR3 is CASSGSPLGQVTANYGYTF. The CDR3, as DNA: TGTGCCAGCAGCGGATCCCCACTTGGACAGGTTACAGCTAACTATGGCTACACCTTC.

This chain uses TRBV15 with TRBJ2-1, with D tentatively TRBD2 (7 bases). CDR1 is LNHNV and CDR2 is YYDKDF in the germline V gene (reference sequence). V was cut by 4 bases and J by 3 bases, with 19 bases left in between. The CDR3 runs to 17 residues. The chain's CDR3 is CATSIDGGPYRYNEQFF. In nucleotides, the CDR3 is TGTGCCACCAGCATTGACGGGGGGCCTTATCGCTACAATGAGCAGTTCTTC.

The chain combines TRBV2 with TRBJ1-3, with 8 bases fitting TRBD1. The germline CDR1 and CDR2 sequences are SNHLY and FYNNEI. This CDR3 comprises 14 residues. V was clipped by 4 bases and J by 2 bases; unmatched bases: 1. CDR3 sequence: CASSVQGAGNTIYF. CDR3 DNA sequence: TGTGCCAGCAGTGTACAGGGGGCTGGAAACACCATATATTTT.

This clone has a handful of counts. CDR3 loop: CASSTRQGETQYF. Written as DNA, the CDR3 is TGTGCCAGCAGCACTAGACAGGGAGAGACCCAGTACTTC. The gene calls are TRBV7-9 and TRBJ2-5; 7 nucleotides agree with TRBD1. This CDR3 has 13 amino acids. Germline V gives CDR1 SEHNR, CDR2 FQNEAQ (reference sequence). Trimming at V came to 5 bases and at J to 4 bases, leaving 4 bases not matched to a gene. Drawing the rest from reference TRBV7-9 and TRBJ2-5, the complete variable domain is DTGVSQNPRHKITKRGQNVTFRCDPISEHNRLYWYRQTLGQGPEFLTYFQNEAQLEKSRLLSDRFSAERPKGSFSTLEIQRTEQGDSAMYLCASSTRQGETQYFGPGTRLLVL.